This T cell receptor (beta chain) was profiled in a study of shared clonotypes between healthy human individuals. Study-wide context: Donor ages ranged 18 to 49 years: a couple of women, a few men.

Trimming cost V 2 bases and J 2 bases; bases outside gene matches: 8. The CDR3 sequence is 17 residues long. Germline-derived CDR1 and CDR2 are MGHRA and YSYEKL. Each of the donors was a healthy adult who was HIV-negative and had not had a recent acute infection or vaccination. When samples were unsorted, about 90 million PBMCs were used for genomic DNA. Unsorted PBMCs provided DNA that was sequenced on ten immunoSEQ deep assay plates. Data came from immunoSEQ multiplex PCR; TCRdb stores just in-frame clones and leaves some out. This sample has about 470,000 clones, with roughly 83% found just once. This TCR was recovered from a middle-aged woman in good health. Some clones in this sample may be carry-over from other donors' samples. Sample: PBMCs. The chain links TRBV4-1 to TRBJ2-3; 9 bases line up with TRBD2. The CDR3 here is CASSQYDLAGLTDTQYF. Written as DNA, the CDR3 is TGCGCCAGCAGCCAATACGACCTAGCGGGACTCACAGATACGCAGTATTTT.